These T cell receptor beta chains were read from a single sample in a study of blood T cell repertoires in COVID-19. Repertoires were generated with immunoSEQ multiplex PCR, while TCRdb's copy carries only in-frame clones and drops some. The profile shows just over 80,000 clones, around three quarters of them singletons. The specimen sequenced was peripheral blood. These receptors originate from a woman over 75 with active or convalescent COVID-19. CDR3s include the opening cysteine and the closing phenylalanine or tryptophan. A D gene is named only where the DNA matches it firmly. Some rows have no size entry. The others give once, few or many, or a class for an expanded clone.

j_call,d_call,clone_size,v_call,cdr3_aa,cdr3_nt
TRBJ2-3,NA,NA,TRBV3-1/TRBV3-2,CARGGEGSDTQYF,TGTGCCAGAGGGGGGGAGGGATCGGATACGCAGTATTTT
TRBJ2-5,TRBD1,few,TRBV30,CAWSPGQGQTQYF,TGTGCCTGGAGTCCGGGACAGGGACAGACCCAGTACTTC
TRBJ1-1,TRBD1,NA,TRBV28,CASSLRGTGYTEAFF,TGTGCCAGCAGTTTAAGGGGGACAGGATACACTGAAGCTTTCTTT
TRBJ2-5,NA,NA,TRBV28,CASRPREQGGAYF,TGTGCCAGCAGACCCCGCGAACAGGGTGGTGCGTACTTC
TRBJ2-2,NA,NA,TRBV10-3,CAISELELTGELFF,TGTGCCATCAGTGAACTCGAGCTCACCGGGGAGCTGTTTTTT
TRBJ2-7,NA,NA,TRBV6-5,CASSQRGQSQHF,TGTGCCAGCAGCCAAAGGGGTCAAAGTCAGCACTTC
TRBJ2-3,TRBD2,few,TRBV7-2,CASSLKSGTRFRDTQYF,TGTGCCAGCAGCTTAAAGTCCGGGACTAGGTTTAGAGATACGCAGTATTTT
TRBJ2-2,TRBD2,NA,TRBV10-2,CASSGPGGPTGELFF,TGCGCCAGCAGTGGTCCGGGGGGGCCGACCGGGGAGCTGTTTTTT
TRBJ1-3,TRBD1,NA,TRBV30,CAWDRGSGNTIYF,TGTGCCTGGGACAGGGGTTCTGGAAACACCATATATTTT
TRBJ1-2,NA,NA,TRBV4-1,CPSTPLPIPNYGYTF,TGCCCCAGCACTCCACTCCCCATACCTAACTATGGCTACACCTTC
TRBJ2-6,NA,NA,TRBV7-3,CASSLNPAGGANVLTF,TGTGCCAGCAGCTTAAACCCAGCGGGTGGGGCCAACGTCCTGACTTTC
TRBJ1-5,TRBD1,NA,TRBV30,CAWGTALSNQPQHF,TGTGCCTGGGGGACAGCTTTGAGCAATCAGCCCCAGCATTTT
TRBJ2-1,TRBD2,once,TRBV7-7,CASSPGTSGYNEQFF,TGTGCTAGCAGCCCAGGGACTAGCGGTTACAATGAGCAGTTCTTC
TRBJ2-2,TRBD2,many,TRBV9,CASSVESGGAWTGELFF,TGTGCCAGCAGCGTAGAGAGCGGGGGGGCCTGGACCGGGGAGCTGTTTTTT
TRBJ2-1,NA,NA,TRBV12-3/TRBV12-4,CASSPHYNEQFF,TGTGCCAGCAGTCCCCACTACAATGAGCAGTTCTTC
TRBJ2-3,NA,NA,TRBV4-3,CASSQDRVTRSMQYF,TGCGCCAGCAGCCAAGATAGGGTCACTAGGAGTATGCAGTATTTT
TRBJ1-2,NA,NA,TRBV7-2,CASVPNQAYGYTF,TGTGCCAGCGTACCAAACCAGGCCTATGGCTACACCTTC
TRBJ2-2,TRBD1,NA,TRBV18,CASSPSLDRGYTGELFF,TGTGCCAGCTCACCAAGTCTCGACAGGGGCTACACCGGGGAGCTGTTTTTT
TRBJ1-5,NA,NA,TRBV28,CASRGDIRNQPQHF,TGTGCCAGCAGGGGAGACATTCGCAATCAGCCCCAGCATTTT